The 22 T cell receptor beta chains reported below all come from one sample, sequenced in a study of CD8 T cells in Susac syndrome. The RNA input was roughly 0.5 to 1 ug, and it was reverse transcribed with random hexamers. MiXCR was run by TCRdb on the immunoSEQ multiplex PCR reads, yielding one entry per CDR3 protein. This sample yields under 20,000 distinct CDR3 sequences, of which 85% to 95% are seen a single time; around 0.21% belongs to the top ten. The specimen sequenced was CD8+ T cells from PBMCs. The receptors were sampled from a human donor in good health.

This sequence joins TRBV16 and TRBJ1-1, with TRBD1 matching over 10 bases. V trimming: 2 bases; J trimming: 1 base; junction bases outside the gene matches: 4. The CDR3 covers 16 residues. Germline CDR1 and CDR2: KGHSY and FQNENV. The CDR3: CASSQRRQGANTEAFF. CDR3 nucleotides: TGTGCCAGCAGCCAAAGGAGACAGGGGGCGAACACTGAAGCTTTCTTT.

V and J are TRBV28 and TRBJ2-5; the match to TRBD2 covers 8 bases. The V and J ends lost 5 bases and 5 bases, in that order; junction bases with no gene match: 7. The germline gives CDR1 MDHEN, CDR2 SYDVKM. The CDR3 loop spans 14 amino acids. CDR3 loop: CASSRAGAKETQYF. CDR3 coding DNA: TGTGCCAGCAGTCGAGCGGGAGCTAAGGAGACCCAGTACTTC.

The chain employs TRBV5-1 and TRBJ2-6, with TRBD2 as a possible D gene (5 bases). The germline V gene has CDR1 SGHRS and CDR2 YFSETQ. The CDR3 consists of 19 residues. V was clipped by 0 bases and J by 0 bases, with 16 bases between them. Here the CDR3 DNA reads TGCGCCAGCAGCTTGGTCCGAGGGAGAAGTACCTCTGGGGCCAACGTCCTGACTTTC. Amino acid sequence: CASSLVRGRSTSGANVLTF.

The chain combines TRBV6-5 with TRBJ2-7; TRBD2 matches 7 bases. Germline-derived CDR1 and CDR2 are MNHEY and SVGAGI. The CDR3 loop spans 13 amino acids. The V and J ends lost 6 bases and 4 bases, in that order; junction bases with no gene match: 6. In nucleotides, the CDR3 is TGTGCCAGCAGCCCCTTGGGGGGGTACGAGCAGTACGTC. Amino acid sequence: CASSPLGGYEQYV.

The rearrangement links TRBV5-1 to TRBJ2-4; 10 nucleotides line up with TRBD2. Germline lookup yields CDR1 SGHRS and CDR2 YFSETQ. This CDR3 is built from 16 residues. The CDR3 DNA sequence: TGCCCAGAAAATGCTAGCGGGAGCCGGGCCAAAAACATTCAGTACTTC. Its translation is CPENASGSRAKNIQYF.

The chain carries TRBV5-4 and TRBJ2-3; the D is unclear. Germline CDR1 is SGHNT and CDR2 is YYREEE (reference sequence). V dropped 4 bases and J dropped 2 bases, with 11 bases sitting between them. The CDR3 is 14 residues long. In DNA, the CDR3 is TGTGCCAGCAGCCCTTTACAAAACACAGATACGCAGTATTTT. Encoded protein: CASSPLQNTDTQYF. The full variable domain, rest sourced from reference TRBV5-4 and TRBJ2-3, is ETGVTQSPTHLIKTRGQQVTLRCSSQSGHNTVSWYQQALGQGPQFIFQYYREEENGRGNFPPRFSGLQFPNYSSELNVNALELDDSALYLCASSPLQNTDTQYFGPGTRLTVL.

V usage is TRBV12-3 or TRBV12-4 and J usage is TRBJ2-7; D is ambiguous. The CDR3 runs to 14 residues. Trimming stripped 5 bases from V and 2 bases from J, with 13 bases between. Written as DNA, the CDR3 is TGTGCCAGCAGTGACTTTGGGCCCACCTACGAGCAGTACTTC. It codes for CASSDFGPTYEQYF.

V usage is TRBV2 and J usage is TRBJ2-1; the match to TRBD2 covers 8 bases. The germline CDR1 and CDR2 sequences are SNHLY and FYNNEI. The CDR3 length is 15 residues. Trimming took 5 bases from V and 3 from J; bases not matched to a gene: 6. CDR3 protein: CASSYPGLDYNEQFF. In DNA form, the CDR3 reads TGTGCCAGCAGTTATCCGGGACTAGACTACAATGAGCAGTTCTTC.

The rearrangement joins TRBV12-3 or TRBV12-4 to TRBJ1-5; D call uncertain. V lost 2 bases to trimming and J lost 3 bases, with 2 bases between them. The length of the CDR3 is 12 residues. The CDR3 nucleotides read TGTGCCAGCAGTTTACCCAATCAGCCCCAGCATTTT. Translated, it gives CASSLPNQPQHF.

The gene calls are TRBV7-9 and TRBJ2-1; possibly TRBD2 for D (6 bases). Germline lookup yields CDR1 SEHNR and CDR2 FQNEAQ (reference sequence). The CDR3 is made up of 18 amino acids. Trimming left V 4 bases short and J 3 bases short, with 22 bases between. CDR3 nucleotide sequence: TGTGCCAGCAGCTCATCAATTGCTAGCGAGAGGGACTACAATGAGCAGTTCTTC. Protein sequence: CASSSSIASERDYNEQFF.

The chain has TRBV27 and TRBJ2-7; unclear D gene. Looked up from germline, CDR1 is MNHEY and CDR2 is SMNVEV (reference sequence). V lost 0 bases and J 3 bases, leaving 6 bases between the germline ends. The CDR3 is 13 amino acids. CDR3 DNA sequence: TGTGCCAGCAGTTTATCGTCCGGCTACGAGCAGTACGTC. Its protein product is CASSLSSGYEQYV.

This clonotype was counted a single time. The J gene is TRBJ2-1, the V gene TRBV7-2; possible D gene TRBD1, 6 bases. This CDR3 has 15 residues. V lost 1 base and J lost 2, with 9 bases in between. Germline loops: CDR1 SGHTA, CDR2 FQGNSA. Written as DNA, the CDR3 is TGTGCCAGCAGCTTAGAAGGACAGACCTACAATGAGCAGTTCTTC. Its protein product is CASSLEGQTYNEQFF.

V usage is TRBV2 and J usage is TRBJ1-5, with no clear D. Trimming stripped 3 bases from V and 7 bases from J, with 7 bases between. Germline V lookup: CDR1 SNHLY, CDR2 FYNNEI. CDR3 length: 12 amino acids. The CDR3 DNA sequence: TGTGCCAGCAGTGACATTAACCAGCCCCAGCATTTT. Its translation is CASSDINQPQHF.

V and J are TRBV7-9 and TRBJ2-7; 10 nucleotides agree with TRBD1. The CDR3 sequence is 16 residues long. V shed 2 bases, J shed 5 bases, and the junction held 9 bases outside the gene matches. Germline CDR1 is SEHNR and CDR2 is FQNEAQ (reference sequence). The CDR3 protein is CASSLRYGTGVDEQYF. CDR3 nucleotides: TGTGCCAGCAGCTTACGTTACGGGACAGGGGTCGACGAGCAGTACTTC.

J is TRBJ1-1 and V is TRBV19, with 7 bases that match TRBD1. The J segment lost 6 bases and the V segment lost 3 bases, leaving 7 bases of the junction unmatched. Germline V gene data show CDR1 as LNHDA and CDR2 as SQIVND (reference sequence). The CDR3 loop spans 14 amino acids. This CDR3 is CASSIHRGIAEAFF. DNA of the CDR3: TGTGCCAGTAGTATTCACAGGGGAATCGCTGAAGCTTTCTTT. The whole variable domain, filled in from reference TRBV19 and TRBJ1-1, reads DGGITQSPKYLFRKEGQNVTLSCEQNLNHDAMYWYRQDPGQGLRLIYYSQIVNDFQKGDIAEGYSVSREKKESFPLTVTSAQKNPTAFYLCASSIHRGIAEAFFGQGTRLTVV.

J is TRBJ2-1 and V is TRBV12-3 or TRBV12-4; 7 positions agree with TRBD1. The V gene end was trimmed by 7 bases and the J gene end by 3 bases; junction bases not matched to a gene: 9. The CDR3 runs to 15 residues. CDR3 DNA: TGTGCCAGCAATGAGGGGACAGACTACTACAATGAGCAGTTCTTC. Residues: CASNEGTDYYNEQFF.

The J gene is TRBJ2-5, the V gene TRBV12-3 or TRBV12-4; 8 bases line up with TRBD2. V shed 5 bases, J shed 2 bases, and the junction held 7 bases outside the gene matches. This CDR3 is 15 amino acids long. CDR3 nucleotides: TGTGCCAGCAGTCCCCCGGGCGGGAGGCAAGAGACCCAGTACTTC. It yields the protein CASSPPGGRQETQYF.

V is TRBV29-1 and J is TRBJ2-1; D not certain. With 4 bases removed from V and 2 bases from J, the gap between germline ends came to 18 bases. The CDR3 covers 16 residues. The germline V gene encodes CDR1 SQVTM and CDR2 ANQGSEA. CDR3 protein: CSVAAKSATTYNEQFF. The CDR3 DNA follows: TGCAGCGTTGCCGCAAAGTCCGCCACGACCTACAATGAGCAGTTCTTC.

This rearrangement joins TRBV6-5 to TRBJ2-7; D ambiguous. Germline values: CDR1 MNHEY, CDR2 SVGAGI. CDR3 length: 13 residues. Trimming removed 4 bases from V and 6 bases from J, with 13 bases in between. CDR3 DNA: TGTGCCAGCAGTTTAGGTCCTTCGAGCGAGCAGTACGTC. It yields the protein CASSLGPSSEQYV.

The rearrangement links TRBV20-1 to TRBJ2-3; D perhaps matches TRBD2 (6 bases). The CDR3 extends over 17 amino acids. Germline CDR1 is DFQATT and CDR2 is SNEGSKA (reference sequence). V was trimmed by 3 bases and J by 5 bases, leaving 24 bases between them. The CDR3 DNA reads TGCAGTGCTAGCTCTGGGCTCTTAGCGGAGGTGGGAGATACGCAGTATTTT. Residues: CSASSGLLAEVGDTQYF.

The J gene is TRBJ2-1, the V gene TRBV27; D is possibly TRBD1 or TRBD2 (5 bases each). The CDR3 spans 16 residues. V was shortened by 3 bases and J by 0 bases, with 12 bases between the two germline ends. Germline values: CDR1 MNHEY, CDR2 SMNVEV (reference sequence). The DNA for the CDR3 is TGTGCCAGCAGTTTCGGGACCTTTATCTCCTACAATGAGCAGTTCTTC. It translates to CASSFGTFISYNEQFF.

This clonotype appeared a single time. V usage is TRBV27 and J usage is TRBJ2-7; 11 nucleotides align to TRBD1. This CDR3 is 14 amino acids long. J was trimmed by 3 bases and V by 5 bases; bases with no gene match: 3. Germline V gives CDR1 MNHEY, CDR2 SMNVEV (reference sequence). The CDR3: CASSPGTGGYEQYV. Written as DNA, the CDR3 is TGTGCCAGCAGTCCGGGGACAGGGGGCTACGAGCAGTACGTC.